This passage covers 17 T cell receptor beta chains from one sample sequenced in a study of shared clonotypes between healthy human individuals. The protocol was immunoSEQ multiplex PCR, while the TCRdb copy is restricted to in-frame clones and leaves out a portion. The sample holds 1.6 million or so clones; 96% are singletons and the top ten take 1% to 1.5%. The sample comprised naive CD4+ T cells sorted from blood. Subset: CD45RA+ positively selected. The receptors come from a man under 40 in good health.

On this clone itself: Other DNA sequences in the same sample also yield this CDR3. The V and J genes are TRBV9 and TRBJ1-1; D is unclear. The germline V gene has CDR1 SGDLS and CDR2 YYNGEE. This CDR3 is 14 amino acids long. Trimming removed 4 bases from V and 0 bases from J, with 10 bases in between. CDR3 sequence: CASSRGSMNTEAFF. The CDR3 coding sequence is TGTGCCAGCAGCCGTGGAAGCATGAACACTGAAGCTTTCTTT.

The chain uses TRBV5-4 and TRBJ2-7; D gene unclear. Germline V gene sequence: CDR1 SGHNT, CDR2 YYREEE (reference sequence). Trimming removed 2 bases at V and 1 base at J, with 7 bases between. The CDR3 has 13 amino acids. CDR3 DNA sequence: TGTGCCAGCAGCTTCGCCCGGTCCTACGAGCAGTACTTC. It yields the protein CASSFARSYEQYF.

Written as DNA, the CDR3 is TGCGCCAGCAGCTCCGATCTGCGGGAGCAGTACTTC. Translating it yields CASSSDLREQYF. The V call is TRBV5-1, the J call TRBJ2-7; no definite D call. V was shortened by 3 bases and J by 7 bases, with 11 bases between the two germline ends. The CDR3 loop spans 12 amino acids. The germline V gene has CDR1 SGHRS and CDR2 YFSETQ.

The rearrangement joins TRBV7-2 to TRBJ1-1; D call uncertain. Germline V gives CDR1 SGHTA, CDR2 FQGNSA. V lost 5 bases and J 7 bases, leaving 11 bases between the germline ends. The CDR3 sequence is 12 residues long. The CDR3 nucleotides are TGTGCCAGCAGCCCCGGGCGGCATGAAGCTTTCTTT. As protein: CASSPGRHEAFF.

The genes are TRBV19 and TRBJ2-3, with TRBD2 identical over 7 bases. Per germline, CDR1 LNHDA and CDR2 SQIVND (reference sequence). The CDR3 loop spans 17 amino acids. J gave up 0 bases and V 3 bases, and 9 bases lay outside the gene matches. CDR3 bases: TGTGCCAGTAGTATTGGGTTCGGTAGCGGGAGCACAGATACGCAGTATTTT. It codes for CASSIGFGSGSTDTQYF. The full variable domain, rest sourced from reference TRBV19 and TRBJ2-3, is DGGITQSPKYLFRKEGQNVTLSCEQNLNHDAMYWYRQDPGQGLRLIYYSQIVNDFQKGDIAEGYSVSREKKESFPLTVTSAQKNPTAFYLCASSIGFGSGSTDTQYFGPGTRLTVL.

The rearrangement joins TRBV28 to TRBJ2-3, with 12 nucleotides matching TRBD2. The germline gives CDR1 MDHEN, CDR2 SYDVKM. This CDR3 has 17 residues. The ends lost 5 bases at V and 2 bases at J; junction bases unmatched: 8. The CDR3 region is CASSPLTSGRFTDTQYF. DNA of the CDR3: TGTGCCAGCAGTCCCCTGACTAGCGGGAGATTCACAGATACGCAGTATTTT.

This chain uses TRBV6-5 with TRBJ2-4; D possibly uses TRBD1 or TRBD2 (5 bases each). This CDR3 is built from 15 residues. Germline loops: CDR1 MNHEY, CDR2 SVGAGI. V gave up 2 bases and J gave up 2 bases, with 10 bases separating them. The CDR3 loop reads CASSYVGASKNIQYF. The CDR3 DNA follows: TGTGCCAGCAGTTACGTCGGGGCGTCCAAAAACATTCAGTACTTC.

This sequence joins TRBV9 and TRBJ2-5; TRBD2 aligns across 8 bases. In germline, CDR1 is SGDLS, CDR2 YYNGEE. The CDR3 has 16 amino acids. The trim removed 0 bases at V and 5 bases at J, leaving 9 bases unmatched. The CDR3 nucleotides are TGTGCCAGCAGCGTAGATCGGGCTAGCGGGCTGGAGACCCAGTACTTC. Translated, it gives CASSVDRASGLETQYF.

Comments on this clone: The sample contains more than one DNA sequence encoding this CDR3. V is TRBV7-9 and J is TRBJ2-2; D is unresolved. The CDR3 spans 11 residues. Germline V gives CDR1 SEHNR, CDR2 FQNEAQ (reference sequence). V lost 3 bases to trimming and J lost 8 bases, with 4 bases between them. The CDR3 reads CASSLTGELFF. DNA of the CDR3: TGTGCCAGCAGCTTGACGGGGGAGCTGTTTTTT.

This clone was seen a single time. This chain connects TRBV5-1 to TRBJ2-3, with D perhaps matching TRBD1 (5 bases). The CDR3 has 18 residues. Between the trimmed V and J ends, which lost 2 bases and 1 base, there was a span of 20 bases. The V gene's germline CDR1 is SGHRS and CDR2 YFSETQ. CDR3 coding DNA: TGCGCCAGCAGCTTAAGAGTGTCGGCACAGGCCCGCACAGATACGCAGTATTTT. Amino acid sequence: CASSLRVSAQARTDTQYF.

This rearrangement joins TRBV6-5 to TRBJ1-4, with 9 bases aligning to TRBD1. The CDR3 sequence is 14 residues long. Germline CDR1 and CDR2: MNHEY and SVGAGI. The trim removed 4 bases at V and 8 bases at J, leaving 5 bases unmatched. The DNA of the CDR3 is TGTGCCAGCAGTTCTCGGACAGGGGACGAAAAACTGTTTTTT. It translates to CASSSRTGDEKLFF.

This sequence joins TRBV4-1 and TRBJ1-4; 9 nucleotides align to TRBD1. V shed 2 bases and J 11 bases; nucleotides not matched to a gene: 9. The CDR3 has 15 amino acids. In germline, CDR1 is MGHRA, CDR2 YSYEKL. The CDR3 DNA follows: TGCGCCAGCAGCCAATCACGGACAGGGGTCGGCAAACTGTTTTTT. Translated: CASSQSRTGVGKLFF.

V and J are TRBV2 and TRBJ1-2, with a tentative D call TRBD1 (6 bases). The CDR3 has 14 residues. Per germline, CDR1 SNHLY and CDR2 FYNNEI. Between the trimmed V and J ends, which lost 2 bases and 4 bases, there was a span of 11 bases. The chain's CDR3 is CASSENRAVYGYTF. As DNA, the CDR3 is TGTGCCAGCAGTGAAAACAGGGCCGTCTATGGCTACACCTTC.

The genes are TRBV28 and TRBJ1-1; D remains unclear. Per germline, CDR1 MDHEN and CDR2 SYDVKM. The germline V and J ends were trimmed by 1 base and 0 bases, with 6 bases remaining between them. The CDR3 sequence is 14 residues long. Here the CDR3 reads CASSLFPMNTEAFF. The CDR3 DNA reads TGTGCCAGCAGTTTATTTCCAATGAACACTGAAGCTTTCTTT. Full variable domain (outside the CDR3, taken from reference TRBV28 and TRBJ1-1): DVKVTQSSRYLVKRTGEKVFLECVQDMDHENMFWYRQDPGLGLRLIYFSYDVKMKEKGDIPEGYSVSREKKERFSLILESASTNQTSMYLCASSLFPMNTEAFFGQGTRLTVV.

This rearrangement joins TRBV25-1 to TRBJ2-5, with D perhaps assigned TRBD1 or TRBD2 (5 bases each). CDR3 size: 13 residues. Germline CDR1 and CDR2: MGHDK and SYGVNS. The V gene lost 6 bases and the J gene lost 1 base, with 9 bases spanning the gap. CDR3: CASSFGTQETQYF. CDR3 DNA sequence: TGTGCCAGCAGCTTTGGGACCCAAGAGACCCAGTACTTC.

This rearrangement joins TRBV5-1 to TRBJ1-2; the D gene is possibly TRBD1 (5 bases). This CDR3 has 16 amino acids. The V end was cut by 0 bases, the J end by 6 bases, with 18 bases between. Germline loops: CDR1 SGHRS, CDR2 YFSETQ. The CDR3 nucleotides are TGCGCCAGCAGCTTGGGGCAGGGTTATCTGTTGGATGGCTACACCTTC. Translating it yields CASSLGQGYLLDGYTF.

This chain connects TRBV9 to TRBJ2-6; D unclear. Trimming took 4 bases from V and 4 from J, leaving 9 bases between them. CDR1 and CDR2 (germline): SGDLS, YYNGEE. The length of the CDR3 is 14 residues. CDR3 coding DNA: TGTGCCAGCAGCTCAACGACGGGGGCCAACGTCCTGACTTTC. Protein product: CASSSTTGANVLTF.